A single sample gave rise to the 14 T cell receptor beta chains below, sequenced in a study of identifying expanded T cells in peripheral blood. Assay: immunoSEQ multiplex PCR; the TCRdb copy retains only in-frame clones and omits some. Of some 90,000 clones in the sample, more than 75% were seen once. Source material: blood. These receptors were collected from a person aged 18 to 75 in good health.

The gene calls are TRBV7-9 and TRBJ1-2; 7 nucleotides match TRBD1. The germline CDR1 and CDR2 sequences are SEHNR and FQNEAQ (reference sequence). Unmatched junction bases numbered 8, after V lost 5 bases and J lost 2 bases. The CDR3 runs to 15 residues. The CDR3 spells CASSPGQEINYGYTF. In DNA form, the CDR3 reads TGTGCCAGCAGCCCCGGACAGGAGATAAACTATGGCTACACCTTC.

The CDR3 DNA sequence: TGTGCCAGCAGCAAAGCGATAGGGTCTTACACTGAAGCTTTCTTT. Amino acids: CASSKAIGSYTEAFF. J is TRBJ1-1 and V is TRBV21-1. TRBV21-1 is listed as a pseudogene. The CDR3 length is 15 residues.

V usage is TRBV7-9 and J usage is TRBJ2-7; D remains unclear. CDR1 is SEHNR and CDR2 is FQNEAQ in the germline V gene (reference sequence). V dropped 4 bases and J dropped 2 bases, with 24 bases sitting between them. The CDR3 sequence is 18 residues long. In DNA, the CDR3 is TGTGCCAGCAGCTCGGTCTCCAACCAAGAACAGCCAGCCTACGAGCAGTACTTC. Its protein is CASSSVSNQEQPAYEQYF.

The CDR3 nucleotides are TGTGCCAGCAGCCGGGCCAGGGACTCTTACGAGCAGTACTTC. This sequence encodes CASSRARDSYEQYF. The J gene is TRBJ2-7, the V gene TRBV5-6, with D perhaps TRBD2 (6 bases). From germline, CDR1 is SGHDT and CDR2 YYEEEE. The CDR3 runs to 14 residues. V shed 4 bases and J shed 4 bases, with 15 bases lying between them. Together with reference TRBV5-6 and TRBJ2-7, the CDR3 gives the full variable domain: DAGVTQSPTHLIKTRGQQVTLRCSPKSGHDTVSWYQQALGQGPQFIFQYYEEEERQRGNFPDRFSGHQFPNYSSELNVNALLLGDSALYLCASSRARDSYEQYFGPGTRLTVT.

The chain recombines TRBV7-7 with TRBJ2-5; 7 nucleotides match TRBD1. Germline V gene data show CDR1 as SSHAT and CDR2 as FNYEAQ (reference sequence). V was pared by 5 bases and J by 2 bases, with 8 bases of the junction left unmatched. The CDR3 is 15 residues long. CDR3 protein: CASSNAPGQQETQYF. In DNA form, the CDR3 reads TGTGCCAGCAGCAATGCCCCGGGACAGCAAGAGACCCAGTACTTC.

This chain links TRBV14 with TRBJ2-7; D is ambiguous. With 0 bases removed from V and 2 bases from J, the gap between germline ends came to 5 bases. The germline V gene has CDR1 SGHDN and CDR2 FVKESK. The CDR3 is 13 residues long. CDR3 amino acids: CASSQDRTYEQYF. Here the CDR3 DNA reads TGTGCCAGCAGCCAAGATAGGACCTACGAGCAGTACTTC.

This clone was counted a single time. V is TRBV27 and J is TRBJ1-5; D remains ambiguous. This CDR3 contains 14 residues. The V and J ends lost 6 bases and 3 bases respectively, with 12 bases between them. Germline CDR1 reads MNHEY; CDR2 reads SMNVEV (reference sequence). The CDR3 region is CASRGISLNQPQHF. The CDR3 nucleotides read TGTGCCAGCAGGGGAATCTCTCTCAATCAGCCCCAGCATTTT.

This clone has more than one count but fewer than ten. The V call is TRBV5-1, the J call TRBJ2-7, with 9 bases lining up with TRBD1. CDR1 and CDR2 from the germline V gene are SGHRS and YFSETQ. The CDR3 spans 14 residues. Losses at the gene ends were 5 bases for V and 6 bases for J; bases not matched to a gene: 9. The CDR3 sequence is CASRTGQGAGEQYF. The CDR3 nucleotides read TGCGCCAGCAGAACGGGACAGGGAGCAGGCGAGCAGTACTTC.

The chain joins TRBV6-1 to TRBJ1-1; no clear D. V shed 8 bases and J shed 0 bases, with 4 bases lying between them. There are 11 residues in the CDR3. Germline V gene sequence: CDR1 MNHNS, CDR2 SASEGT. CDR3 nucleotide sequence: TGTGCCAGCCGCATGAACACTGAAGCTTTCTTT. Protein: CASRMNTEAFF.

The chain employs TRBV7-2 and TRBJ1-5; 11 bases fit TRBD1. V gave up 5 bases and J gave up 5 bases; unmatched junction bases: 8. Germline values: CDR1 SGHTA, CDR2 FQGNSA. This CDR3 is built from 16 residues. In nucleotides, the CDR3 is TGTGCCAGCAGCCCACGAGGACAGGGGGCCCATCAGCCCCAGCATTTT. It encodes CASSPRGQGAHQPQHF.

This chain joins TRBV5-4 and TRBJ2-1; D might be TRBD2 (7 bases). V was pared by 4 bases and J by 3 bases, with 17 bases between. The CDR3 is 16 amino acids. The germline V gene has CDR1 SGHNT and CDR2 YYREEE (reference sequence). CDR3 residues: CASSPLGGGVYNEQFF. The DNA for the CDR3 is TGTGCCAGCAGCCCTCTGGGAGGGGGGGTCTACAATGAGCAGTTCTTC.

This clone is a singleton in its sample. V is TRBV2 and J is TRBJ2-5, with 9 bases that match TRBD2. With V trimmed by 4 bases and J by 5 bases, 8 bases remained unmatched. Germline assignment: CDR1 SNHLY and CDR2 FYNNEI. The CDR3 totals 15 residues. This CDR3 is CASSGNSGGGETQYF. The CDR3 DNA reads as TGTGCCAGCAGTGGTAATAGCGGGGGAGGCGAGACCCAGTACTTC.

The rearrangement uses TRBV5-6 and TRBJ2-7; D may be TRBD2 (6 bases). The germline CDR1 and CDR2 sequences are SGHDT and YYEEEE. The CDR3 covers 16 residues. The ends were cut back, 0 bases at V and 7 bases at J, with 20 bases in the middle. In DNA, the CDR3 is TGTGCCAGCAGCTTGGTCGGGGGTGACCTAGGCGTGGAGCAGTACTTC. It yields the protein CASSLVGGDLGVEQYF.

This clone was seen just once. J is TRBJ2-7 and V is TRBV10-2; D is uncertain. CDR1 and CDR2 from the germline V gene are WSHSY and SAAADI. This CDR3 is built from 11 residues. Trimming pared 3 bases from V and 3 bases from J, leaving 3 bases between. CDR3 DNA: TGCGCCAGCAGTGACCTCTACGAGCAGTACTTC. Encoded protein: CASSDLYEQYF.